Detailed here is one T cell receptor (beta chain). Its specific antigen is unknown. Within one base of it there is no much larger clone, and no base qualities were kept. The donors were included in the validation cohort of 100 to 150 subjects, a group kept apart from the roughly 730-subject first cohort. The sample comes from a study of cytomegalovirus exposure and HLA in healthy donors (dated by TCRdb to the late 2010s). Regarding the research as a whole: The 650 to 800 repertoires of the first cohort and the 120 validation repertoires were produced on the same platform, according to a later analysis. Besides the first cohort of under 700 subjects, a separate validation cohort made up of over 95 different subjects was used. The study aimed to test whether cataloging public T cell receptors could reveal signatures of past pathogen exposure. To predict cytomegalovirus infection status, the study brought together high-throughput TCR immunosequencing, statistical association of individual TCRs with disease status, and machine learning. Paper-wide results and their limitations: Of the cluster scores, 90% to 95% were above 0 in a later analysis, which found that TCRs clustered in the first cohort also tended to co-occur in the 120 validation repertoires. The authors suggested that the approach could potentially be extended to other disease states and immunological phenotypes. A later analysis had no HLA typing for the validation cohort, so co-occurrence there was scored across all 120 or so repertoires. In both the original and validation cohorts, the classifier was reported to diagnose cytomegalovirus status with high specificity and sensitivity. A total of 150 to 200 TCR beta chains were listed by the study as associated with cytomegalovirus. In vitro tests confirmed that a few of the cytomegalovirus-associated TCR beta chains recognize cytomegalovirus antigens. While some public TCRs were present in many individuals, most TCR sequences turned up only very rarely across donors.

The germline V gene encodes CDR1 SGHAT and CDR2 FQNNGV. The CDR3 starts with the cysteine, ends with the phenylalanine, and has 19 residues. The CDR3 DNA has 57 bases and is translated from base 1. Germline trimming amounts to 5 bases on V and 2 bases on J, with 13 as the count of junction bases outside the gene matches. Receptor amplification or capture employed the immunoSEQ multiplex PCR assay. The authors processed their data as follows. To diagnose cytomegalovirus status from the catalog of TCR beta chain sequences, a statistical classification framework was built. TCRdb carries this immuneACCESS record with in-frame sequences only. Its versions omit some clonotypes, under half of them owing to an unresolved V gene in the studies checked, with the rest unexplained. V and J calls and clone size are given by that table; D and trimming were obtained from the DNA. This sample has about 140,000 clones in its table, and almost 85% of those were observed once. The biggest ten clones account for around 1.4% of the sample.

The sequence was collected from a woman aged 30 to 39 in good health and CMV-seronegative. Material: PBMCs. The V gene is TRBV11-2 and the J gene is TRBJ2-6; 9 central bases correspond to TRBD1. The DNA sequence is given as TGTGCCAGCAGCCTTCCCCGGGACAGGGTAACCCCTGGGGCCAACGTCCTGACTTTC. Translated, this gives CASSLPRDRVTPGANVLTF.